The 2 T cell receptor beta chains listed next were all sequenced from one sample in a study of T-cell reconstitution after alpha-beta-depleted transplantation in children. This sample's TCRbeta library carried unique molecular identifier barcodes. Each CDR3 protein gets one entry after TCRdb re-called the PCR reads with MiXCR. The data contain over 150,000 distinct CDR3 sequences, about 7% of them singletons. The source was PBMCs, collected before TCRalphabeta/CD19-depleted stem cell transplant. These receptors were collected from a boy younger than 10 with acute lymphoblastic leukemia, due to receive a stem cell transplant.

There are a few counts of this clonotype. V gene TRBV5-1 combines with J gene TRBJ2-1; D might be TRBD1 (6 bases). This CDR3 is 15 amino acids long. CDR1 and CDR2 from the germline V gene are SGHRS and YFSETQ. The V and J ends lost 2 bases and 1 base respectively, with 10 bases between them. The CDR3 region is CASSLGGESYNEQFF. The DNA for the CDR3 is TGCGCCAGCAGCTTAGGGGGAGAATCCTACAATGAGCAGTTCTTC.

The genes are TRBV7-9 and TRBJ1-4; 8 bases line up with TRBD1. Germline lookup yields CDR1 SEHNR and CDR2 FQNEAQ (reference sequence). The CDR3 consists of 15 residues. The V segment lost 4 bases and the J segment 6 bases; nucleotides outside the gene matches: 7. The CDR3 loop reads CASSSTGDADEKLFF. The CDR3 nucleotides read TGTGCCAGCAGCTCGACAGGGGATGCAGATGAAAAACTGTTTTTT.